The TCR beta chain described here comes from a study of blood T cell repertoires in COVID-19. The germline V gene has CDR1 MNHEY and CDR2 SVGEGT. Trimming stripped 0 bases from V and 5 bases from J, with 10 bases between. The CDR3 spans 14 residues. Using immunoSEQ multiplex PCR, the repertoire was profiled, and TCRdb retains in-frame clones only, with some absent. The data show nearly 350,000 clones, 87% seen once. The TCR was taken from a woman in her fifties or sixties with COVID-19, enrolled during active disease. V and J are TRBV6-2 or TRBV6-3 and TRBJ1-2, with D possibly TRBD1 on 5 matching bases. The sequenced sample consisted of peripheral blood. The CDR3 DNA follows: TGTGCCAGCAGTTACTCGAACAGGTTGTATGGCTACACCTTC. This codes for CASSYSNRLYGYTF.